Listed below are T cell receptor beta chains from one sample, sequenced in a study of T cell responses to AZD1222 COVID-19 vaccine. The assay was immunoSEQ multiplex PCR, and TCRdb's table has in-frame clones only and misses some. Among 90,000 to 150,000 clones listed, roughly 86% were seen once. This sample comprised peripheral blood, obtained on day 0 of AZD1222 vaccination. These receptors originate from an adult in good health. The CDR3 runs from the conserved cysteine through the conserved F or W. The D gene is left open where the match is weak. For some rows the clone size is stated as once, few or many, or as a class when expanded; others skip it.

V,D,J,size,CDR3,DNA
TRBV19,NA,TRBJ2-1,once,CASSILAGGGSYNEQFF,TGTGCCAGTAGTATACTGGCCGGAGGGGGCTCCTACAATGAGCAGTTCTTC
TRBV6-5,TRBD1,TRBJ1-4,NA,CASSFSSTGSGEKLFF,TGTGCCAGCAGTTTCAGCTCGACAGGGTCGGGTGAAAAACTGTTTTTT
TRBV6-6,NA,TRBJ1-3,once,CASSLSSGTSSGNTIYF,TGTGCCAGCAGTCTTTCATCTGGGACGTCGTCTGGAAACACCATATATTTT
TRBV5-1,NA,TRBJ1-1,NA,CASSHGTAGTEAFF,TGCGCCAGCAGCCATGGGACGGCTGGGACTGAAGCTTTCTTT
TRBV6-1,TRBD1,TRBJ1-2,once,CASSEARTGGIVGYGYTF,TGTGCCAGCAGTGAAGCGCGGACAGGCGGAATCGTAGGCTATGGCTACACCTTC
TRBV7-6,NA,TRBJ1-5,NA,CASSQTEPSNQPQHF,TGTGCCAGCAGCCAGACAGAACCTAGCAATCAGCCCCAGCATTTT
TRBV29-1,NA,TRBJ1-3,NA,CSVGAVGGNTIYF,TGCAGCGTTGGGGCAGTTGGTGGAAACACCATATATTTT
TRBV7-9,TRBD1,TRBJ1-1,NA,CASSSKGGWRTEAFF,TGTGCCAGCAGCTCCAAAGGGGGCTGGAGAACTGAAGCTTTCTTT
TRBV28,NA,TRBJ1-6,NA,CASRPGYNSPLHF,TGTGCCAGCAGGCCGGGTTATAATTCACCCCTCCACTTT
TRBV2,NA,TRBJ2-4,NA,CASSRGGGAAKNIQYF,TGTGCCAGCAGTCGTGGGGGGGGCGCAGCCAAAAACATTCAGTACTTC
TRBV6-5,TRBD2,TRBJ2-7,NA,CASSYGLAGPYEQYF,TGTGCCAGCAGTTACGGACTAGCGGGACCCTACGAGCAGTACTTC
TRBV28,NA,TRBJ1-1,NA,CASSRGDFKNTEAFF,TGTGCCAGCAGTAGAGGGGATTTCAAGAACACTGAAGCTTTCTTT
TRBV28,NA,TRBJ2-1,NA,CASSWTQTLNEQFF,TGTGCCAGCAGTTGGACGCAAACCTTGAATGAGCAGTTCTTC
TRBV7-9,NA,TRBJ1-1,NA,CASSLVSESFTEAFF,TGTGCCAGCAGCTTAGTTTCCGAGTCCTTCACTGAAGCTTTCTTT
TRBV4-2,TRBD1,TRBJ1-2,NA,CASSLNRGPEEGYTF,TGTGCCAGCAGCCTAAACAGGGGGCCCGAAGAAGGCTACACCTTC
TRBV6-1,NA,TRBJ1-2,once,CASSERILQGPGSKYGYTF,TGTGCCAGCAGTGAAAGAATTCTACAGGGACCGGGGTCCAAGTATGGCTACACCTTC
TRBV5-4,TRBD1,TRBJ1-1,few,CASSWMGTGEMPEAFF,TGTGCCAGCAGCTGGATGGGGACAGGGGAAATGCCTGAAGCTTTCTTT
TRBV30,NA,TRBJ1-6,NA,CAWRSVRSNSPLHF,TGTGCCTGGAGAAGCGTCAGGTCCAATTCACCCCTCCACTTT
TRBV9,NA,TRBJ2-1,few,CASSVEASDYNEQFF,TGTGCCAGCAGCGTAGAAGCTAGCGACTACAATGAGCAGTTCTTC
TRBV5-1,NA,TRBJ1-2,NA,CASTPGGSYGYTF,TGCGCCAGCACCCCGGGGGGTAGCTATGGCTACACCTTC
TRBV3-1/TRBV3-2,NA,TRBJ2-7,NA,CASSRTLSTGTGEQYF,TGTGCCAGCAGTCGTACTTTATCGACAGGTACGGGGGAGCAGTACTTC
TRBV28,NA,TRBJ1-2,NA,CASSFGSGGGYTF,TGTGCCAGCAGTTTCGGGTCCGGAGGCGGCTACACCTTC
TRBV11-2,NA,TRBJ2-7,NA,CASSQDRTYEQYF,TGTGCCAGCAGCCAGGACAGAACCTACGAGCAGTACTTC